Described below is a single TCR beta chain sequence and its context. The data derive from a study of T-cell reconstitution after alpha-beta-depleted transplantation in children. Trimming cost V 5 bases and J 1 base; bases outside gene matches: 5. Germline values: CDR1 LNHNV, CDR2 YYDKDF (reference sequence). The CDR3 length is 14 residues. Preparing the TCRbeta library involved the use of unique molecular identifiers. TCRdb processed the PCR reads anew with MiXCR; each CDR3 protein has one entry. The repertoire holds approximately 510,000 distinct CDR3 sequences, with about 16% as singletons. This chain links TRBV15 with TRBJ2-7; TRBD2 agrees at 7 bases. The sequence was collected from a human donor who donated a stem cell graft to a child with acute lymphoblastic leukemia. Sequenced here: PBMCs from the stem cell graft donor, sampled from the stem cell graft. DNA for the CDR3: TGTGCCACCAGCCCGTTCGGGGGGTCCTACGAGCAGTACTTC. Protein product: CATSPFGGSYEQYF.